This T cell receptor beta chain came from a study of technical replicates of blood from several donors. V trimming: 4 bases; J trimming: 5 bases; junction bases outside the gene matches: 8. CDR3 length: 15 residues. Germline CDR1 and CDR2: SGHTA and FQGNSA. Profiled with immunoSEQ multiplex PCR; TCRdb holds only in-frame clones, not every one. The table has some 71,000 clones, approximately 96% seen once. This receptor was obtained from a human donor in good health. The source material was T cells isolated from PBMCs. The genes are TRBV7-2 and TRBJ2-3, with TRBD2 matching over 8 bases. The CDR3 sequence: CASSWGAGGIDTQYF. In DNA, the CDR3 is TGTGCCAGCAGCTGGGGGGCGGGAGGAATAGATACGCAGTATTTT.